These 27 T cell receptor beta chains were sequenced from one sample in a study of shared clonotypes between healthy human individuals. Sequencing was performed with immunoSEQ multiplex PCR; in TCRdb, only in-frame clones are kept and a portion is missing. The table has about 690,000 clones, less than 95% seen once. The sample taken for sequencing was memory CD8+ T cells from PBMCs. This sample's subset: CD45RO+ cells pooled with CCR7-negative TemRA cells. These TCRs come from a man aged 18 to 29 in good health. Some clones in this sample may be carry-over from other donors' samples.

The chain uses TRBV2 and TRBJ1-1; 8 bases fit TRBD1. Looked up from germline, CDR1 is SNHLY and CDR2 is FYNNEI. The junction had 12 bases not matched to a gene; V was cut back by 6 bases and J by 6 bases. The length of the CDR3 is 15 residues. This CDR3 reads CASRDPRRGLSEAFF. Here the CDR3 DNA reads TGTGCCAGCAGGGACCCTCGCAGGGGGCTGTCTGAAGCTTTCTTT.

This chain connects TRBV7-9 to TRBJ2-5; D assignment may be TRBD1 or TRBD2 (5 bases each). The end of the DNA aligns better with TRBJ2-7, so the J call may be wrong. Germline V gene lookup returns CDR1 SEHNR and CDR2 FQNEAQ (reference sequence). The length of the CDR3 is 14 residues. This CDR3 reads CASSRQGVRYEQYF. CDR3 bases: TGTGCCAGCAGTCGCCAGGGAGTCCGGTACGAGCAGTACTTC.

The chain is built from TRBV11-2 and TRBJ2-7; D remains ambiguous. V was pared by 5 bases and J by 6 bases, with 11 bases between. Germline assignment: CDR1 SGHAT and CDR2 FQNNGV. CDR3 length: 12 amino acids. CDR3 in DNA: TGTGCCAGCAGCCTAGGGTCCGGCGAGCAGTACTTC. Its translation is CASSLGSGEQYF.

The rearrangement links TRBV10-3 to TRBJ2-6; D is unclear. CDR3 size: 13 residues. Germline V gives CDR1 ENHRY, CDR2 SYGVKD. V was pared by 10 bases and J by 1 base, with 8 bases between. CDR3 amino acids: CATYLSGANVLTF. CDR3 sequence (DNA): TGTGCCACGTACCTTTCTGGGGCCAACGTCCTGACTTTC.

This chain links TRBV5-1 with TRBJ2-3; no definite D call. Trimming took off 5 bases at V and 1 base at J, with 29 bases between the two ends. CDR1 SGHRS and CDR2 YFSETQ come from the germline V gene. This CDR3 has 20 residues. The CDR3 bases are TGCGCCAGCAGTTATTTCCCGGGCCTGCAATTGGGTCGGGGCACAGATACGCAGTATTTT. Its translation: CASSYFPGLQLGRGTDTQYF. Supplemented by reference TRBV5-1 and TRBJ2-3, the full variable domain reads KAGVTQTPRYLIKTRGQQVTLSCSPISGHRSVSWYQQTPGQGLQFLFEYFSETQRNKGNFPGRFSGRQFSNSRSEMNVSTLELGDSALYLCASSYFPGLQLGRGTDTQYFGPGTRLTVL.

J is TRBJ1-2 and V is TRBV7-9; 8 bases map to TRBD1. Germline V gene lookup returns CDR1 SEHNR and CDR2 FQNEAQ (reference sequence). The CDR3 runs to 13 residues. Trimming took 3 bases from V and 4 from J; bases not matched to a gene: 1. The CDR3, as DNA: TGTGCCAGCAGCTTCCAGGGGGCCTATGGCTACACCTTC. It is translated as CASSFQGAYGYTF. Variable domain in full (rest from reference TRBV7-9 and TRBJ1-2): DTGVSQNPRHKITKRGQNVTFRCDPISEHNRLYWYRQTLGQGPEFLTYFQNEAQLEKSRLLSDRFSAERPKGSFSTLEIQRTEQGDSAMYLCASSFQGAYGYTFGSGTRLTVV.

This clone was recorded once. J is TRBJ2-1 and V is TRBV29-1; D may be TRBD1 (6 bases). The CDR3 runs to 17 residues. V was cut by 0 bases and J by 3 bases, with 18 bases left in between. Germline V gene data show CDR1 as SQVTM and CDR2 as ANQGSEA. The CDR3: CSVEDRIRTEIYNEQFF. CDR3 coding DNA: TGCAGCGTTGAAGATCGGATCAGGACAGAAATCTACAATGAGCAGTTCTTC.

This sequence joins TRBV27 and TRBJ2-4; 8 bases match TRBD1. V lost 2 bases, J lost 7 bases, and 4 bases stayed unmatched. The CDR3 sequence is 14 residues long. The V gene's germline CDR1 is MNHEY and CDR2 SMNVEV (reference sequence). The CDR3 spells CASSLRDRRNIQYF. The CDR3, as DNA: TGTGCCAGCAGTTTACGGGACAGGAGGAACATTCAGTACTTC.

The rearrangement joins TRBV9 to TRBJ2-3, with no clear D. The CDR3 runs to 16 residues. Trimming took off 3 bases at V and 5 bases at J, with 19 bases between the two ends. Germline V gene sequence: CDR1 SGDLS, CDR2 YYNGEE. The CDR3 protein is CASSAWGGVSGDTQYF. CDR3 sequence (DNA): TGTGCCAGCAGCGCCTGGGGTGGGGTCTCAGGAGATACGCAGTATTTT.

V and J are TRBV28 and TRBJ2-1; TRBD2 is a possible D gene (6 bases). Germline-derived CDR1 and CDR2 are MDHEN and SYDVKM. The CDR3 totals 15 residues. V lost 3 bases, J lost 5 bases, and 14 bases lay in between. Written as DNA, the CDR3 is TGTGCCAGCAGTTTGGCGGCGGGAACCCACAATGAGCAGTTCTTC. This codes for CASSLAAGTHNEQFF.

The chain couples TRBV9 to TRBJ2-7; the match to TRBD1 covers 10 bases. V trimming: 4 bases; J trimming: 2 bases; junction bases outside the gene matches: 6. CDR1 is SGDLS and CDR2 is YYNGEE in the germline V gene. This CDR3 region has 15 residues. This chain's CDR3 is CASSRGTGETYEQYF. The CDR3 DNA is TGTGCCAGCAGCCGAGGGACAGGGGAGACCTACGAGCAGTACTTC.

J is TRBJ2-2 and V is TRBV7-6; 8 bases map to TRBD2. Germline loops: CDR1 SGHVS, CDR2 FNYEAQ. J lost 4 bases, V lost 5 bases, and 6 bases had no gene match. This CDR3 has 15 residues. DNA of the CDR3: TGTGCCAGCAGCCGAGCGGGAGTTCGCACCGGGGAGCTGTTTTTT. Translating gives CASSRAGVRTGELFF.

The CDR3 bases are TGCGCCAGCAGCCAAGCCACACTAGCGGGAGAGGACAATGAGCAGTTCTTC. It translates to CASSQATLAGEDNEQFF. V is TRBV4-3 and J is TRBJ2-1; 11 bases are a match to TRBD2. CDR3 length: 17 amino acids. In germline, CDR1 is LGHNA, CDR2 YSLEER. J gave up 5 bases and V 1 base, and 7 bases lay outside the gene matches.

This clone has just one count. The rearrangement joins TRBV9 to TRBJ2-2; D is unresolved. This CDR3 region has 14 residues. Trimming pared 1 base from V and 1 base from J, leaving 5 bases between. CDR1 and CDR2 (germline): SGDLS, YYNGEE. CDR3 in DNA: TGTGCCAGCAGCGTATTCCTGAACACCGGGGAGCTGTTTTTT. Translating gives CASSVFLNTGELFF.

The genes are TRBV29-1 and TRBJ2-1; 8 positions match TRBD2. This CDR3 has 14 amino acids. Germline V gene data show CDR1 as SQVTM and CDR2 as ANQGSEA. Losses at the gene ends were 4 bases for V and 4 bases for J; bases not matched to a gene: 6. The DNA for the CDR3 is TGCAGCGTTGTAGGGACTAGGAGGTACAATGAGCAGTTCTTC. It is translated as CSVVGTRRYNEQFF.

The chain joins TRBV10-1 to TRBJ2-2; D not certain. The germline V gene has CDR1 WNHNN and CDR2 SYGVQD (reference sequence). Trimming pared 4 bases from V and 1 base from J, leaving 13 bases between. The CDR3 is 16 amino acids. CDR3 region: CASSGQRLLNTGELFF. The DNA of the CDR3 is TGCGCCAGCAGTGGACAAAGATTGCTGAACACCGGGGAGCTGTTTTTT.

V gene TRBV7-2 combines with J gene TRBJ2-2, with 8 bases fitting TRBD1. The CDR3 runs 16 residues. Trimming at V came to 3 bases and at J to 7 bases, leaving 10 bases not matched to a gene. Germline-derived CDR1 and CDR2 are SGHTA and FQGNSA. CDR3 bases: TGTGCCAGCAGCTTTACCAGACAGGGGCGGGGCGGGGAGCTGTTTTTT. Translated: CASSFTRQGRGGELFF. Variable domain in full (rest from reference TRBV7-2 and TRBJ2-2): GAGVSQSPSNKVTEKGKDVELRCDPISGHTALYWYRQSLGQGLEFLIYFQGNSAPDKSGLPSDRFSAERTGGSVSTLTIQRTQQEDSAVYLCASSFTRQGRGGELFFGEGSRLTVL.

This rearrangement joins TRBV4-1 to TRBJ2-7, with 7 nucleotides matching TRBD1. Germline values: CDR1 MGHRA, CDR2 YSYEKL. CDR3 size: 14 residues. Unmatched junction bases numbered 7, after V lost 4 bases and J lost 4 bases. CDR3 region: CASSPGTVGYEQYF. The CDR3 DNA is TGCGCCAGCAGCCCAGGGACAGTTGGATACGAGCAGTACTTC.

The chain recombines TRBV7-8 with TRBJ2-7; D uncertain. V lost 7 bases and J 3 bases, leaving 7 bases between the germline ends. The CDR3 runs 11 residues. Germline loops: CDR1 SGHVS, CDR2 FQNEAQ. DNA for the CDR3: TGTGCCAGCACCGACCGCTACGAGCAGTACTTC. It is translated as CASTDRYEQYF.

The chain couples TRBV28 to TRBJ2-7, with 7 bases that match TRBD2. The CDR3 loop spans 15 amino acids. Germline V gene sequence: CDR1 MDHEN, CDR2 SYDVKM. Germline trimming cut 5 bases from V and 4 bases from J; bases unmatched to any gene: 11. CDR3 coding DNA: TGTGCCAGCAGTCCCCAGGGCCTAGCGGCGTACGAGCAGTACTTC. This codes for CASSPQGLAAYEQYF.

This chain joins TRBV5-1 and TRBJ1-2; 7 nucleotides agree with TRBD1. In germline, CDR1 is SGHRS, CDR2 YFSETQ. The V and J ends lost 0 bases and 4 bases, in that order; junction bases with no gene match: 9. The length of the CDR3 is 16 residues. The CDR3 region is CASSLDRGRGGYGYTF. The CDR3, as DNA: TGCGCCAGCAGCTTGGACAGGGGCCGGGGAGGCTATGGCTACACCTTC.

The gene calls are TRBV7-9 and TRBJ2-1, with TRBD1 matching over 10 bases. CDR1 and CDR2 (germline): SEHNR, FQNEAQ (reference sequence). V dropped 5 bases and J dropped 8; count of bases not matched to a gene: 9. The CDR3 runs to 15 residues. Written as DNA, the CDR3 is TGTGCCAGCAGCCGACAGGGGGCGCTTATCGATGAGCAGTTCTTC. Protein sequence: CASSRQGALIDEQFF.

This chain uses TRBV27 with TRBJ1-5; a weak D match, TRBD1 (6 bases). Germline V gene lookup returns CDR1 MNHEY and CDR2 SMNVEV (reference sequence). Trimming took off 3 bases at V and 6 bases at J, with 12 bases between the two ends. The CDR3 length is 14 residues. Written as DNA, the CDR3 is TGTGCCAGCAGTTTGTCAGGGGTGACTCAGCCCCAGCATTTT. Amino acid sequence: CASSLSGVTQPQHF.

This rearrangement joins TRBV5-6 to TRBJ1-4; a possible D gene is TRBD1 (5 bases). V was shortened by 1 base and J by 3 bases, with 7 bases between the two germline ends. This CDR3 comprises 14 residues. Germline loops: CDR1 SGHDT, CDR2 YYEEEE. The CDR3: CASSLQGANEKLFF. CDR3 DNA: TGTGCCAGCAGCTTGCAGGGAGCTAATGAAAAACTGTTTTTT.

The CDR3 coding sequence is TGTGCCAGCAGCCCGTCCGGGACTGTGAGGCCCGGGGAGCTGTTTTTT. This gives the protein CASSPSGTVRPGELFF. The chain recombines TRBV14 with TRBJ2-2, with D perhaps TRBD2 (6 bases). Germline loops: CDR1 SGHDN, CDR2 FVKESK. Between the trimmed V and J ends, which lost 4 bases and 6 bases, there was a span of 18 bases. The CDR3 totals 16 residues.

This clone was observed a few times. The chain links TRBV6-5 to TRBJ2-7; unclear D gene. Trimming pared 10 bases from V and 3 bases from J, leaving 13 bases between. CDR3 length: 12 amino acids. Germline V gene sequence: CDR1 MNHEY, CDR2 SVGAGI. CDR3 in amino acids: CATESVNYEQYF. As DNA, the CDR3 is TGTGCCACCGAAAGCGTAAACTACGAGCAGTACTTC.

This chain joins TRBV12-5 and TRBJ2-3; D gene unclear. The germline V gene encodes CDR1 LGHNT and CDR2 FRNRAP. CDR3 length equals 14 residues. V lost 6 bases and J lost 2, with 12 bases in between. Here the CDR3 DNA reads TGTGCTAGTGGCTTAGGACCGGCCACAGATACGCAGTATTTT. Its protein product is CASGLGPATDTQYF.